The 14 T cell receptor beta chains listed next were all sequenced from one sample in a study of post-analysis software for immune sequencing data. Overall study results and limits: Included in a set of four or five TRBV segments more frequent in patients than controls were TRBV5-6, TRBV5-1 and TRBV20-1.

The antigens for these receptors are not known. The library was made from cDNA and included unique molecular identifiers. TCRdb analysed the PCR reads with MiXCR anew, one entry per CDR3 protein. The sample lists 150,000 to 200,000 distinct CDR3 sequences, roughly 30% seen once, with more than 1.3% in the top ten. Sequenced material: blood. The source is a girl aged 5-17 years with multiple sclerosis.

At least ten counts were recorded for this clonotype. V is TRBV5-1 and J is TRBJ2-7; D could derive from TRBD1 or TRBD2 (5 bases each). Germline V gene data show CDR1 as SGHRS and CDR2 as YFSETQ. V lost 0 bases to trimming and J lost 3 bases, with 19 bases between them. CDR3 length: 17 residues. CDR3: CASSLDMSGTVDYEQYF. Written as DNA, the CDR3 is TGCGCCAGCAGCTTGGACATGTCCGGGACGGTAGACTACGAGCAGTACTTC.

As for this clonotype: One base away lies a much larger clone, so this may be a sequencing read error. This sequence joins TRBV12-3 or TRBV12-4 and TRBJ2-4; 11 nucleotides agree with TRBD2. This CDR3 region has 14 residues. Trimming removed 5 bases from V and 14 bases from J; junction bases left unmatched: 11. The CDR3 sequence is CASSRKLAGVRKYF. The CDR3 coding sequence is TGTGCCAGCAGTCGTAAACTAGCGGGAGTCAGAAAGTACTTC.

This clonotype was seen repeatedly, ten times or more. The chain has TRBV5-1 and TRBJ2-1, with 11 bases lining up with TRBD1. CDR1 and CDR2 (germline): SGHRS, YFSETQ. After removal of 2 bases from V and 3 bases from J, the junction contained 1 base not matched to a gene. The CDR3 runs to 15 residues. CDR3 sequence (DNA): TGCGCCAGCAGCTTAGGGACAGGGGGCTACAATGAGCAGTTCTTC. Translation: CASSLGTGGYNEQFF.

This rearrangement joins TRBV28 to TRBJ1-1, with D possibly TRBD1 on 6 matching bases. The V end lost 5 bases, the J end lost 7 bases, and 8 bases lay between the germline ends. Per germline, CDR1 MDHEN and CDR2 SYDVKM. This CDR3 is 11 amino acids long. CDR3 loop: CASSRQDEAFF. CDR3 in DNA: TGTGCCAGCAGTCGACAGGATGAAGCTTTCTTT.

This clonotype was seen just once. CDR3 amino acids: CASSERVLEAAKNIQYF. The CDR3 DNA reads as TGTGCCAGCAGTGAACGGGTTTTGGAGGCGGCCAAAAACATTCAGTACTTC. J is TRBJ2-4 and V is TRBV2, with D perhaps matching TRBD2 (5 bases). Germline CDR1 is SNHLY and CDR2 is FYNNEI. Deletions cut 2 bases from V and 1 base from J, with 15 bases between. There are 17 residues in the CDR3. The whole variable domain, filled in from reference TRBV2 and TRBJ2-4, reads EPEVTQTPSHQVTQMGQEVILRCVPISNHLYFYWYRQILGQKVEFLVSFYNNEISEKSEIFDDQFSVERPDGSNFTLKIRSTKLEDSAMYFCASSERVLEAAKNIQYFGAGTRLSVL.

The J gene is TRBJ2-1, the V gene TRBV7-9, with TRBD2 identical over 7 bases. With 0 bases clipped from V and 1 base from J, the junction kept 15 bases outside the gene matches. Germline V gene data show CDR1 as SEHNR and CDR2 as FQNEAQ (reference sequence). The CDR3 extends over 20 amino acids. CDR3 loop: CASSLARLREFRKSYNEQFF. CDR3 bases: TGTGCCAGCAGCTTAGCCCGTTTGCGGGAGTTCCGTAAGTCCTACAATGAGCAGTTCTTC.

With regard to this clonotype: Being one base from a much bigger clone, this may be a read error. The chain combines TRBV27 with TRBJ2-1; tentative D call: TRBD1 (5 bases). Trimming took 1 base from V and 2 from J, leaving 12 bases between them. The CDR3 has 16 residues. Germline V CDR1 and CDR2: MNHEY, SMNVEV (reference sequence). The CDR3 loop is CASSLYLRQTYNEQFF. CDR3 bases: TGTGCCAGCAGTTTATACTTGAGACAGACCTACAATGAGCAGTTCTTC.

The CDR3 sequence is CASSLTGQGNSPLHF. DNA of the CDR3: TGCGCCAGCAGCTTGACCGGACAGGGTAATTCACCCCTCCACTTT. V usage is TRBV5-1 and J usage is TRBJ1-6; 8 bases map to TRBD1. Per the germline V gene, CDR1 is SGHRS and CDR2 is YFSETQ. The CDR3 is made up of 15 amino acids. V shed 1 base, J shed 6 bases, and the junction held 3 bases outside the gene matches.

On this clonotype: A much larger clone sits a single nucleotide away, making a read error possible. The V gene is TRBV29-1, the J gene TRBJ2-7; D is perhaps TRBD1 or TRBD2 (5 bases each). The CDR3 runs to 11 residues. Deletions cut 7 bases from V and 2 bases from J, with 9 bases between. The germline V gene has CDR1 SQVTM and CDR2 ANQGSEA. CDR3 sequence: CSAQGAYEQYF. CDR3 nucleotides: TGCAGCGCCCAGGGAGCCTACGAGCAGTACTTC.

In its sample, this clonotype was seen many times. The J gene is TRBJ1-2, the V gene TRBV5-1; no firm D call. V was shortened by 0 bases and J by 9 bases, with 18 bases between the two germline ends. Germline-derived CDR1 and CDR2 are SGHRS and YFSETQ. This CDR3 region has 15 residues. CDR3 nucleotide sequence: TGCGCCAGCAGCTTGGGGGCGACCCCTAGAATTAGCTACACCTTC. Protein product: CASSLGATPRISYTF.

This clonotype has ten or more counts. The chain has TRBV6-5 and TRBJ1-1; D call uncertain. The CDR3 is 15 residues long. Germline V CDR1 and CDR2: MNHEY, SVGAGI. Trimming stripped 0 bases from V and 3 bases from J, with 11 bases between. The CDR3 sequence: CASSYSSLRDTEAFF. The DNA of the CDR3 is TGTGCCAGCAGTTACTCGTCGCTGCGGGACACTGAAGCTTTCTTT.

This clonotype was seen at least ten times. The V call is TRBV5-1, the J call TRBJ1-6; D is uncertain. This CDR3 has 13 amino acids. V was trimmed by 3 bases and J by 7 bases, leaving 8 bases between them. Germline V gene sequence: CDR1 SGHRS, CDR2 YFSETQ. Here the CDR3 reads CASSSDRNSPLHF. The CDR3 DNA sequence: TGCGCCAGCAGCTCGGATCGGAATTCACCCCTCCACTTT. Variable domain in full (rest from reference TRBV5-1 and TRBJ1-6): KAGVTQTPRYLIKTRGQQVTLSCSPISGHRSVSWYQQTPGQGLQFLFEYFSETQRNKGNFPGRFSGRQFSNSRSEMNVSTLELGDSALYLCASSSDRNSPLHFGNGTRLTVT.

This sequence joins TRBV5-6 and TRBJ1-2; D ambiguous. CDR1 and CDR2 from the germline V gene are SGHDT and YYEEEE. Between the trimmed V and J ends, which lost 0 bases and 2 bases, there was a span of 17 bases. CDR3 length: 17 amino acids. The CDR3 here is CASSLVAQVTNNYGYTF. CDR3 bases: TGTGCCAGCAGCTTGGTGGCCCAGGTCACCAACAACTATGGCTACACCTTC.

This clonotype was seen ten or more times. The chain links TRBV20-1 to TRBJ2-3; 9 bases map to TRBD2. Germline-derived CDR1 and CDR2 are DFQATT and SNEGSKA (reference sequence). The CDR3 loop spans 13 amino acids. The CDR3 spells CSAVAGVWDTQYF. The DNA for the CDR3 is TGCAGCGCTGTAGCGGGAGTCTGGGATACGCAGTATTTT.